This T cell receptor (beta chain) was identified in a study of identical twins. Germline V gene lookup returns CDR1 DFQATT and CDR2 SNEGSKA (reference sequence). This CDR3 is 15 amino acids long. After removal of 1 base from V and 0 bases from J, the junction contained 5 bases not matched to a gene. A universal primer site arose from template switching, and cDNA bore unique molecular identifiers. TCRdb fed the 5' RACE reads into MiXCR, producing one record per CDR3 protein. The sample has about 460,000 distinct CDR3 sequences, approximately 15% seen once. This clonotype was seen a handful of times. The sample was also reused in another study, on yellow fever vaccine responses in identical twins.

Source material: CD4+ T cells sorted from blood. The TCR originated in a woman aged 18-29 years in good health. This sequence joins TRBV20-1 and TRBJ2-7; TRBD1 agrees at 8 bases. CDR3 nucleotides: TGCAGTGCTAGAGGAAAAGGACAGGGCTCCTACGAGCAGTACTTC. Residues: CSARGKGQGSYEQYF.